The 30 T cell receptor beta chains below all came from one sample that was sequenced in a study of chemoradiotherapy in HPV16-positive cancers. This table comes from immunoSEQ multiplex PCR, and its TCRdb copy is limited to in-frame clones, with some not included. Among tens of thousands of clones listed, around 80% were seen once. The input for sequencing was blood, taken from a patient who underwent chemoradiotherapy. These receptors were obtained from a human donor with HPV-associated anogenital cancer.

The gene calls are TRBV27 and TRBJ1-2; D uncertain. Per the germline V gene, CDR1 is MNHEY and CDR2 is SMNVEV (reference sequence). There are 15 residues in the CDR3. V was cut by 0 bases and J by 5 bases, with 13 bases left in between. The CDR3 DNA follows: TGTGCCAGCAGTTTATCGGGTGGCAGCGGGTATGGCTACACCTTC. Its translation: CASSLSGGSGYGYTF.

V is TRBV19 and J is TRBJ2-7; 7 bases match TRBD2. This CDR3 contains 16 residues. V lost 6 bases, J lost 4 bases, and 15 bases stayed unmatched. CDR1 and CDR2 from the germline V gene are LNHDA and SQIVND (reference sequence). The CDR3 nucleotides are TGTGCCAGTAGGGATTCTGGGGCCCGGGGGGTTTACGAGCAGTACTTC. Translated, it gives CASRDSGARGVYEQYF.

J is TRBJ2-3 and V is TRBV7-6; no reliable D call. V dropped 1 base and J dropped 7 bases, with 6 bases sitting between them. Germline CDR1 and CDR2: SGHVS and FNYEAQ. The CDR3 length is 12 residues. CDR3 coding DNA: TGTGCCAGCAGCTTAGGAGTCAATACGCAGTATTTT. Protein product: CASSLGVNTQYF.

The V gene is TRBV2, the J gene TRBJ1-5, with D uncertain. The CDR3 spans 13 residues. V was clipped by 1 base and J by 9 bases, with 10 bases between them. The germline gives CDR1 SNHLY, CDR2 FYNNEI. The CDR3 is CASSEETSRPQHF. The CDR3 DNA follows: TGTGCCAGCAGTGAAGAAACCTCCCGGCCCCAGCATTTT.

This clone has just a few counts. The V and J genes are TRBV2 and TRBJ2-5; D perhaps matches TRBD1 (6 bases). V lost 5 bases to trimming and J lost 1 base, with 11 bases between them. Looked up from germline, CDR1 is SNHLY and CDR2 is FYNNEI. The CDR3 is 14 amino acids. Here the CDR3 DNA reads TGTGCCAGCAGTTCGGAACAGGGCCAAGAGACCCAGTACTTC. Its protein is CASSSEQGQETQYF.

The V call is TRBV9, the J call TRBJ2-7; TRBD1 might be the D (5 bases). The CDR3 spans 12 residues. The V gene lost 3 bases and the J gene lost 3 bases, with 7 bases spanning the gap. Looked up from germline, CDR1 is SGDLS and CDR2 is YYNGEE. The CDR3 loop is CASSADSYEQYF. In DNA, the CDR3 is TGTGCCAGCAGCGCAGACAGCTACGAGCAGTACTTC.

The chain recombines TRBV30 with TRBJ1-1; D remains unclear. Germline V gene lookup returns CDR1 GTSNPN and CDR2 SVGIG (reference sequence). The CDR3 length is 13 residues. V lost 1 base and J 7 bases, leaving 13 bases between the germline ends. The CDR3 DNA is TGTGCCTGGAGTGGCCCGGGATTAGGTGAAGCTTTCTTT. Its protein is CAWSGPGLGEAFF.

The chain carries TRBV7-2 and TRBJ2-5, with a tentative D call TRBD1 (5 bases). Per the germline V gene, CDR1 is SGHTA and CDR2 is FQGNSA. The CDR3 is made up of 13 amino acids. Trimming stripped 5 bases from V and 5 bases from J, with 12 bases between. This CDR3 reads CASSATVRETQYF. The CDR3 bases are TGTGCCAGCAGCGCGACAGTGAGGGAGACCCAGTACTTC.

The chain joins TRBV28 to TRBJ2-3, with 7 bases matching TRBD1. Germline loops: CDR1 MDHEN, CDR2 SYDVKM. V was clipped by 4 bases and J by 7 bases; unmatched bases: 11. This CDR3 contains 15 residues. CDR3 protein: CASSSRGDRVYTQYF. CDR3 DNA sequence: TGTGCCAGCAGTTCAAGAGGAGACAGGGTGTATACGCAGTATTTT.

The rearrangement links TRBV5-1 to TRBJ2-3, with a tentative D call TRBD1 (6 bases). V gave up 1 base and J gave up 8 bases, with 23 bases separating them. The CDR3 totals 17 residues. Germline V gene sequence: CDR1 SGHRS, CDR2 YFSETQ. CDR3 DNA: TGCGCCAGCAGCTTGACAGTGACTGGAGGCGTAGGGGGTACGCAGTATTTT. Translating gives CASSLTVTGGVGGTQYF. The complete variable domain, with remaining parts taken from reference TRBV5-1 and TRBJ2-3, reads KAGVTQTPRYLIKTRGQQVTLSCSPISGHRSVSWYQQTPGQGLQFLFEYFSETQRNKGNFPGRFSGRQFSNSRSEMNVSTLELGDSALYLCASSLTVTGGVGGTQYFGPGTRLTVL.

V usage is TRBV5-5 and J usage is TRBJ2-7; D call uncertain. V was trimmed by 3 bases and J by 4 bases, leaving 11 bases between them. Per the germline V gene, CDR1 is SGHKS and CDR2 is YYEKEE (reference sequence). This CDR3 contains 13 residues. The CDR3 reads CASSSRQVYEQYF. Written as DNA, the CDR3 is TGTGCCAGCAGCTCACGGCAGGTTTACGAGCAGTACTTC.

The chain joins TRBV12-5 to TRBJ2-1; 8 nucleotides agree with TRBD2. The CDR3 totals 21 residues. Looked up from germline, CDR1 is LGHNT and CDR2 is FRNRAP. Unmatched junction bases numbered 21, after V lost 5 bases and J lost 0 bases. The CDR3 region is CASGPSRHGGVPESSYNEQFF. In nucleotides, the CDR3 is TGTGCTAGTGGTCCGTCAAGGCACGGGGGGGTCCCAGAAAGCTCCTACAATGAGCAGTTCTTC.

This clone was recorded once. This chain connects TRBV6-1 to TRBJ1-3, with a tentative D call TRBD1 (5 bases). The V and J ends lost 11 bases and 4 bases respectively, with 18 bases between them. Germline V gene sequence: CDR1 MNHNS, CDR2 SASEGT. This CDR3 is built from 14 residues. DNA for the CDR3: TGTGCCGCCCCCGTAGGTCGGGGGGGAAACACCATATATTTT. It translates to CAAPVGRGGNTIYF.

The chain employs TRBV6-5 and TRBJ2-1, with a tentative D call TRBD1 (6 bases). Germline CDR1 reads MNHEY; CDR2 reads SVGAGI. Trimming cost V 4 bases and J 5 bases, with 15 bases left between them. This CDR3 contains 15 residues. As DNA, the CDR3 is TGTGCCAGCAGTTCCTCCAGGGGCCGGGACAATGAGCAGTTCTTC. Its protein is CASSSSRGRDNEQFF.

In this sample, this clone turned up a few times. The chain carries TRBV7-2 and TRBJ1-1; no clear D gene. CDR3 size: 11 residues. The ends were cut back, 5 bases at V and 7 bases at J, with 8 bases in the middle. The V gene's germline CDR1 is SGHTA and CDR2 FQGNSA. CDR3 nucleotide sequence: TGTGCCAGCAGCCTTAGATATGAAGCTTTCTTT. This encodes CASSLRYEAFF.

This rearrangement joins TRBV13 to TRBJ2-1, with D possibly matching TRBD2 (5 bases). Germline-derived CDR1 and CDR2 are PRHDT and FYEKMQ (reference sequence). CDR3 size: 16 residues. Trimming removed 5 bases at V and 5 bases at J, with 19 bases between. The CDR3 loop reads CASSTSTSLRDNEQFF. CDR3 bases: TGTGCCAGCAGCACGAGCACTAGTTTGAGGGACAATGAGCAGTTCTTC.

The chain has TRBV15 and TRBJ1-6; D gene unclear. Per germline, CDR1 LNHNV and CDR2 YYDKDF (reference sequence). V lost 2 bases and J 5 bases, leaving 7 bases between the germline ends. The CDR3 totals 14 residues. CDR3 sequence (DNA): TGTGCCACCAGCAGATCCAGGAATAATTCACCCCTCCACTTT. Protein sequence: CATSRSRNNSPLHF.

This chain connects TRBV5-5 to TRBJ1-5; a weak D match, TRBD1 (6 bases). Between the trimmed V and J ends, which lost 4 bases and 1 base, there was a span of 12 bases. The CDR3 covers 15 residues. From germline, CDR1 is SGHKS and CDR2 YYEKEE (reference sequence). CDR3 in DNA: TGTGCCAGCAGCAAACAGGGTTCCAGCAATCAGCCCCAGCATTTT. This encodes CASSKQGSSNQPQHF.

The CDR3 protein is CASRNRGNTGELFF. In nucleotides, the CDR3 is TGTGCCAGTAGGAACCGGGGGAACACCGGGGAGCTGTTTTTT. The chain is built from TRBV19 and TRBJ2-2; perhaps TRBD2 as D (5 bases). V lost 6 bases and J lost 1, with 9 bases in between. There are 14 residues in the CDR3. CDR1 and CDR2 (germline): LNHDA, SQIVND (reference sequence).

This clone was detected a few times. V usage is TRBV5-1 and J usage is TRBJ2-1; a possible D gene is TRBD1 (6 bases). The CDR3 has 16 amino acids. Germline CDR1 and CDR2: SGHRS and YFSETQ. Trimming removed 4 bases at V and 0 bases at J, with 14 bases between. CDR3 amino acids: CASSPRQGISYNEQFF. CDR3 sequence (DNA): TGCGCCAGCAGCCCCCGGCAGGGGATCTCCTACAATGAGCAGTTCTTC.

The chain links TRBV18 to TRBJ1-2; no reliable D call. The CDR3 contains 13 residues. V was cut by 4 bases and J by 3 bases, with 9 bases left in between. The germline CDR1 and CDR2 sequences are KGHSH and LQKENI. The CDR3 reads CASSLNPDYGYTF. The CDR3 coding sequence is TGTGCCAGCTCACTTAATCCGGACTATGGCTACACCTTC. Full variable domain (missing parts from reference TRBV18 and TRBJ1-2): NAGVMQNPRHLVRRRGQEARLRCSPMKGHSHVYWYRQLPEEGLKFMVYLQKENIIDESGMPKERFSAEFPKEGPSILRIQQVVRGDSAAYFCASSLNPDYGYTFGSGTRLTVV.

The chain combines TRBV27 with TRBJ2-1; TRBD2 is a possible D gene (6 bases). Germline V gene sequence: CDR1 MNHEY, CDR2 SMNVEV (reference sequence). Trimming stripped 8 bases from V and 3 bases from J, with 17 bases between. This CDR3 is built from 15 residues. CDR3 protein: CASGVEGLLYNEQFF. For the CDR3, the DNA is TGTGCCAGCGGGGTTGAGGGACTCCTCTACAATGAGCAGTTCTTC.

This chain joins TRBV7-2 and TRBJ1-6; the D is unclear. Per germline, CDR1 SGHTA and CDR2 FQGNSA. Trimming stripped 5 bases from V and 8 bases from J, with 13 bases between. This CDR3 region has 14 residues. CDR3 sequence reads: CASSIRVRDSPLHF. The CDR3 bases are TGTGCCAGCAGCATCCGGGTTCGGGATTCACCCCTCCACTTT.

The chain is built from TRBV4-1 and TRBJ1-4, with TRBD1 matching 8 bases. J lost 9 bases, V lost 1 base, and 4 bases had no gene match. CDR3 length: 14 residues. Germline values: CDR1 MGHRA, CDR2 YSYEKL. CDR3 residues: CASSQGQGAQKLFF. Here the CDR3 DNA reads TGCGCCAGCAGCCAAGGGCAGGGGGCCCAAAAACTGTTTTTT.

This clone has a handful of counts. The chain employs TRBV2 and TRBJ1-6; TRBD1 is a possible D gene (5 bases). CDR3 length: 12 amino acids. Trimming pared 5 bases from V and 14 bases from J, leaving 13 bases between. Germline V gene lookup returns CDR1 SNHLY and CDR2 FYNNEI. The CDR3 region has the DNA TGTGCCAGCAGTCCGGGCCTCAGGGCCCTCCACTTT. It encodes CASSPGLRALHF.

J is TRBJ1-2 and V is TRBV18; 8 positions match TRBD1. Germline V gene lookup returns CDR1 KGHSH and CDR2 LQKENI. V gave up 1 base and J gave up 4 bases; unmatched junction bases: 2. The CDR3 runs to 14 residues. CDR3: CASSPRTGSYGYTF. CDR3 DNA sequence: TGTGCCAGCTCACCACGGACAGGGTCCTATGGCTACACCTTC.

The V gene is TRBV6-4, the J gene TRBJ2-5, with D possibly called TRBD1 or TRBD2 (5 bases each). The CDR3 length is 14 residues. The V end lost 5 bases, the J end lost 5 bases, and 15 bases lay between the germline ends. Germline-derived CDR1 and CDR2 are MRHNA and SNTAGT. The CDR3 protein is CASSQQPWGETQYF. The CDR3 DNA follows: TGTGCCAGCAGTCAACAGCCGTGGGGGGAGACCCAGTACTTC.

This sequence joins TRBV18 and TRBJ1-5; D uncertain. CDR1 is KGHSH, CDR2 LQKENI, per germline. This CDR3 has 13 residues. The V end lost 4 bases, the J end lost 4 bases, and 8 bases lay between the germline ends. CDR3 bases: TGTGCCAGCTCACTCCAATCGAATCAGCCCCAGCATTTT. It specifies CASSLQSNQPQHF.

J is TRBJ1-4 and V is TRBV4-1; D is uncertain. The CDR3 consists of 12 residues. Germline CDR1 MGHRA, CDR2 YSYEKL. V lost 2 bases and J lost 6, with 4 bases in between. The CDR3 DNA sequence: TGCGCCAGCAGCCAAAACGATGAAAAACTGTTTTTT. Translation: CASSQNDEKLFF.

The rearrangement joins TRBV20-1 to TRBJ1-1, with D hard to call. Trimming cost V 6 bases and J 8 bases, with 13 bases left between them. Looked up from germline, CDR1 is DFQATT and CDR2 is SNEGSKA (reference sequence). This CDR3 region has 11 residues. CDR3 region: CSAIGGLEAFF. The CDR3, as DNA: TGCAGTGCGATCGGAGGGCTGGAAGCTTTCTTT.